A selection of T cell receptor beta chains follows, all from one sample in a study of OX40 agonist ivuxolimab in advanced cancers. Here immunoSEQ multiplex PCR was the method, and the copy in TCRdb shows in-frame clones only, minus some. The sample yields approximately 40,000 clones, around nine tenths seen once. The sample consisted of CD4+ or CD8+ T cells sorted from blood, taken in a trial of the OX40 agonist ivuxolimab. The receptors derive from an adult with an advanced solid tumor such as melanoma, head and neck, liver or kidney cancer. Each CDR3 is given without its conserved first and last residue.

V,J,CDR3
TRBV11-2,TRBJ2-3,ASSLKRITDTQY
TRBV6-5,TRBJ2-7,ASRTGTSSYEQY
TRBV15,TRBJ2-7,ATSREASGSYEQY
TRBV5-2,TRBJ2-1,ASSTRQEGAEQF
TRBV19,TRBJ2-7,ASSIVGGSVGESYEQY
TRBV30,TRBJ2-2,AWSRLAGYTGELF
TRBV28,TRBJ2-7,AIRRRERSYEQY
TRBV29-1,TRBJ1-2,SVESGAGGIYGYT
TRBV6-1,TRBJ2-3,ASSEQGPLMQY
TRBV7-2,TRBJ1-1,ASSLGRSYTEAF
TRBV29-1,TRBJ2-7,SAREGAGGYEQY
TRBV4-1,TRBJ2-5,ASSLGTGGQTQY
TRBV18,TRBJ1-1,ASSPLAASNTEAF
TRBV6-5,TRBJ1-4,ASNPSGGNEKLF
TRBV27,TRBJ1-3,ASSSRWGGGNTIY